Included here is one T cell receptor (beta chain) sequence, with context. V shed 3 bases and J 4 bases; nucleotides not matched to a gene: 5. Germline V gene data show CDR1 as KGHDR and CDR2 as SFDVKD. The CDR3 length is 16 residues. The sample is drawn from a study of control samples from healthy donors and cancer patients. Clones were read by immunoSEQ multiplex PCR, and TCRdb kept only the in-frame ones, dropping some. The sample has about 100,000 clones; around 80% are singletons. The source material was blood. The chain recombines TRBV24-1 with TRBJ2-2; TRBD2 agrees at 9 bases. The receptor was derived from a man in his late teens or twenties in good health. The CDR3 nucleotides read TGTGCCACCAGTGATCCGCCGCGGGGGGGCACCGGGGAGCTGTTTTTT. Its translation: CATSDPPRGGTGELFF.